Listed here are 5 T cell receptor beta chains from one sample, sequenced in a study of OX40 agonist ivuxolimab in advanced cancers. This table comes from immunoSEQ multiplex PCR, and its TCRdb copy is limited to in-frame clones, with some not included. The table lists tens of thousands of clones, approximately 90% of them singletons. The sequencing used CD4+ or CD8+ T cells sorted from blood, collected in a trial of the OX40 agonist ivuxolimab. All receptors come from an adult with an advanced solid tumor such as melanoma, head and neck, liver or kidney cancer.

The count of this clone is one. The chain carries TRBV18 and TRBJ1-2; no reliable D call. V was pared by 3 bases and J by 4 bases, with 9 bases between. CDR3 size: 13 residues. CDR1 and CDR2 (germline): KGHSH, LQKENI. The CDR3 bases are TGTGCCAGCTCACCCCCGGGAACCTATGGCTACACCTTC. It is translated as CASSPPGTYGYTF.

This clone has only a few counts. The V call is TRBV11-2, the J call TRBJ2-5; 8 nucleotides line up with TRBD2. The V segment lost 0 bases and the J segment 7 bases; nucleotides outside the gene matches: 7. Looked up from germline, CDR1 is SGHAT and CDR2 is FQNNGV. CDR3 length equals 15 residues. The CDR3 spells CASSLDPGRDTTQYF. The CDR3 DNA is TGTGCCAGCAGCTTAGATCCCGGGAGGGATACGACCCAGTACTTC.

The CDR3 is CASSPPGQDYEQYF. The CDR3 DNA sequence: TGTGCCAGCAGCCCCCCGGGACAGGACTACGAGCAGTACTTC. The J gene is TRBJ2-7, the V gene TRBV6-6; 8 bases are a match to TRBD1. There are 14 residues in the CDR3. The ends lost 6 bases at V and 3 bases at J; junction bases unmatched: 7. Germline CDR1 and CDR2: MNHNY and SVGAGI (reference sequence).

The chain links TRBV5-1 to TRBJ1-2, with 8 bases aligning to TRBD1. The CDR3 consists of 14 residues. V lost 3 bases and J lost 4; bases outside the gene matches: 5. Germline V CDR1 and CDR2: SGHRS, YFSETQ. CDR3 sequence: CASSSGQDLYGYTF. In DNA form, the CDR3 reads TGCGCCAGCAGCTCGGGACAGGACCTCTATGGCTACACCTTC.

This clone was observed a handful of times. The CDR3 protein is CASGLVGSNEQFF. In nucleotides, the CDR3 is TGTGCTAGTGGTCTTGTCGGCTCCAATGAGCAGTTCTTC. The chain has TRBV12-5 and TRBJ2-1; D is unresolved. Germline-derived CDR1 and CDR2 are LGHNT and FRNRAP. V was clipped by 5 bases and J by 6 bases, with 11 bases between them. The CDR3 consists of 13 residues.